These 10 T cell receptor beta chains were sequenced from one sample in a study of control samples from healthy donors and cancer patients. Assay: immunoSEQ multiplex PCR; the TCRdb copy retains only in-frame clones and omits some. The sample consists of 70,000 to 75,000 clones, roughly 90% of them appearing once. Material: PBMCs. All receptors come from a man between 60 and 75 years old with lung cancer.

V gene TRBV7-9 combines with J gene TRBJ2-3; D call uncertain. Germline CDR1 and CDR2: SEHNR and FQNEAQ (reference sequence). CDR3 length: 17 amino acids. V lost 1 base and J lost 3, with 17 bases in between. DNA for the CDR3: TGTGCCAGCAGCTTAGACCAACTTCCTCCAAGGACAGATACGCAGTATTTT. The encoded protein is CASSLDQLPPRTDTQYF.

This clone was seen only once. The chain employs TRBV7-2 and TRBJ2-5; D gene unclear. Germline values: CDR1 SGHTA, CDR2 FQGNSA. CDR3 size: 13 residues. Trimming cost V 1 base and J 4 bases, with 7 bases left between them. The CDR3: CASSLEQAETQYF. CDR3 in DNA: TGTGCCAGCAGCTTAGAGCAGGCAGAGACCCAGTACTTC.

The genes are TRBV3-1 (or the pseudogene TRBV3-2) and TRBJ1-6; D ambiguous. The CDR3 is 13 residues long. V dropped 2 bases and J dropped 10 bases, with 9 bases sitting between them. The germline CDR1 and CDR2 sequences are LGHDT and YNNKEL (reference sequence). The CDR3 here is CASSQYFGSPLHF. The CDR3 nucleotides are TGTGCCAGCAGCCAATACTTCGGATCACCCCTCCACTTT.

Only a few counts were recorded for this clone. The V call is TRBV11-3, the J call TRBJ2-1; TRBD1 matches at 9 bases. CDR1 and CDR2 (germline): SGHNT, YENEEA. The CDR3 has 15 amino acids. Trimming at V came to 5 bases and at J to 4 bases, leaving 6 bases not matched to a gene. The CDR3 here is CASSPGQGLYNEQFF. In nucleotides, the CDR3 is TGTGCCAGCAGCCCCGGACAGGGGCTTTACAATGAGCAGTTCTTC.

This clone was seen only once. The gene calls are TRBV5-8 and TRBJ1-4; weak D call: TRBD1 (6 bases). V shed 1 base and J shed 2 bases, with 9 bases lying between them. Germline V CDR1 and CDR2: SGHTS, YDEGEE. This CDR3 is 15 amino acids long. CDR3 residues: CASSLYGGTNEKLFF. In nucleotides, the CDR3 is TGTGCCAGCAGCTTGTATGGGGGCACTAATGAAAAACTGTTTTTT.

The chain links TRBV4-1 to TRBJ1-1; a possible D gene is TRBD1 (6 bases). Germline CDR1 MGHRA, CDR2 YSYEKL. There are 17 residues in the CDR3. Trimming cost V 0 bases and J 1 base, with 15 bases left between them. The CDR3 coding sequence is TGCGCCAGCAGCCAAGATTCGGGGGCGCGGGGGAACACTGAAGCTTTCTTT. It yields the protein CASSQDSGARGNTEAFF.

The chain links TRBV7-2 to TRBJ2-2; D unresolved. CDR1 is SGHTA and CDR2 is FQGNSA in the germline V gene. Deletions cut 0 bases from V and 5 bases from J, with 10 bases between. The length of the CDR3 is 15 residues. Here the CDR3 DNA reads TGTGCCAGCAGCTTAGCCATAGTGGGAACCGGGGAGCTGTTTTTT. This gives the protein CASSLAIVGTGELFF. Full variable domain (remainder filled in from reference TRBV7-2 and TRBJ2-2): GAGVSQSPSNKVTEKGKDVELRCDPISGHTALYWYRQSLGQGLEFLIYFQGNSAPDKSGLPSDRFSAERTGGSVSTLTIQRTQQEDSAVYLCASSLAIVGTGELFFGEGSRLTVL.

The V call is TRBV2, the J call TRBJ2-7, with unresolved D. V lost 4 bases and J 2 bases, leaving 9 bases between the germline ends. In germline, CDR1 is SNHLY, CDR2 FYNNEI. The CDR3 sequence is 13 residues long. The CDR3: CASSVTPAYEQYV. The CDR3 bases are TGTGCCAGCAGTGTCACTCCTGCCTACGAGCAGTACGTC.

This sequence joins TRBV7-9 and TRBJ2-5; no definite D call. The V end lost 1 base, the J end lost 1 base, and 10 bases lay between the germline ends. Germline CDR1 and CDR2: SEHNR and FQNEAQ (reference sequence). The CDR3 is 15 amino acids. Written as DNA, the CDR3 is TGTGCCAGCAGCTTAGGTGGCAGCCTCCAAGAGACCCAGTACTTC. Its protein product is CASSLGGSLQETQYF. Looking up the rest from reference TRBV7-9 and TRBJ2-5 gives the full variable domain: DTGVSQNPRHKITKRGQNVTFRCDPISEHNRLYWYRQTLGQGPEFLTYFQNEAQLEKSRLLSDRFSAERPKGSFSTLEIQRTEQGDSAMYLCASSLGGSLQETQYFGPGTRLLVL.

This clone appeared a single time. Other DNA sequences in the same sample also yield this CDR3. The chain recombines TRBV7-2 with TRBJ1-1; D not resolved. CDR3 length equals 13 residues. CDR1 and CDR2 (germline): SGHTA, FQGNSA. V lost 6 bases and J lost 2, with 10 bases in between. CDR3 residues: CASSLVPNTEAFF. In DNA form, the CDR3 reads TGTGCCAGCAGTCTGGTCCCAAACACTGAAGCTTTCTTT.